Reported below is one TCR beta chain. These data come from a study of blood T cell repertoires in COVID-19. The overall study: Acute-phase and convalescent COVID-19 samples originated in the United States, Italy and Spain. In each case, the material was cDNA or gDNA derived from T cells, B-cell-depleted T cells, or PBMCs.

The CDR3 covers 13 residues. V dropped 3 bases and J dropped 7 bases, with 12 bases sitting between them. CDR1 and CDR2 (germline): SNHLY, FYNNEI. Per the original methods: Estimation of nucleated cell counts was performed using reference gene primer amplification. This table comes from immunoSEQ multiplex PCR, and its TCRdb copy is limited to in-frame clones, with some not included. That table supplies the V and J calls and clone size; D and trimming were determined from the DNA. In the table there are over 80,000 clones, more than 75% of which are singletons. V is TRBV2 and J is TRBJ2-5; D not resolved. The clonotype was recovered from a human donor in a cohort sampled during active COVID-19. Material for sequencing was peripheral blood. The CDR3: CASSDVPRGTQYF. The CDR3 coding sequence is TGTGCCAGCAGTGACGTCCCGCGTGGGACCCAGTACTTC.